These 12 T cell receptor beta chains originate from one sample sequenced in a study of shared clonotypes between healthy human individuals. Naivety among CD8 cells was defined by CD45RO negativity and positive CCR7 selection, thereby excluding terminally differentiated effector memory CD45RA+ cells. Clones were read by immunoSEQ multiplex PCR, and TCRdb kept only the in-frame ones, dropping some. Here the sample spans about 1,800,000 clones, approximately 94% being singletons. The sequencing sample was made of naive CD8+ T cells sorted from blood. The receptors come from a man younger than 35 in good health.

The chain employs TRBV10-1 and TRBJ2-7; tentative D call: TRBD1 (6 bases). Trimming took 2 bases from V and 1 from J, leaving 9 bases between them. The CDR3 has 14 amino acids. Per the germline V gene, CDR1 is WNHNN and CDR2 is SYGVQD (reference sequence). CDR3 amino acids: CASSEAGQSYEQYF. CDR3 nucleotides: TGCGCCAGCAGTGAGGCCGGACAGTCCTACGAGCAGTACTTC.

This clone was seen just once. J is TRBJ1-6 and V is TRBV7-9; 7 bases align to TRBD1. The germline gives CDR1 SEHNR, CDR2 FQNEAQ (reference sequence). Trimming removed 5 bases from V and 2 bases from J; junction bases left unmatched: 3. The CDR3 sequence is 15 residues long. The CDR3 protein is CASSSTGAYNSPLHF. The CDR3 region has the DNA TGTGCCAGCAGCAGCACAGGGGCCTATAATTCACCCCTCCACTTT.

The chain is built from TRBV4-3 and TRBJ2-7, with D unclear. Germline V lookup: CDR1 LGHNA, CDR2 YSLEER. Trimming took 1 base from V and 0 from J, leaving 10 bases between them. The CDR3 totals 15 residues. CDR3 loop: CASSQGTTSSYEQYF. The CDR3 region has the DNA TGCGCCAGCAGCCAAGGTACTACCTCCTCCTACGAGCAGTACTTC.

The chain joins TRBV6-5 to TRBJ2-1; D is perhaps TRBD2 (6 bases). The CDR3 is 13 residues long. The germline gives CDR1 MNHEY, CDR2 SVGAGI. Between the trimmed V and J ends, which lost 2 bases and 10 bases, there was a span of 12 bases. Written as DNA, the CDR3 is TGTGCCAGCAGTTACCTGCGGGGCGGGGAGCAGTTCTTC. It specifies CASSYLRGGEQFF.

This chain links TRBV7-8 with TRBJ1-6; D is unclear. Trimming left V 1 base short and J 9 bases short, with 13 bases between. Germline-derived CDR1 and CDR2 are SGHVS and FQNEAQ. The CDR3 consists of 15 residues. In DNA, the CDR3 is TGTGCCAGCAGCTTAGACTCCCAAGTAGGTTCACCCCTCCACTTT. Residues: CASSLDSQVGSPLHF. Supplemented by reference TRBV7-8 and TRBJ1-6, the full variable domain reads GAGVSQSPRYKVAKRGQDVALRCDPISGHVSLFWYQQALGQGPEFLTYFQNEAQLDKSGLPSDRFFAERPEGSVSTLKIQRTQQEDSAVYLCASSLDSQVGSPLHFGNGTRLTVT.

As regards this clone: The same CDR3 is also encoded by other DNA sequences in this sample. The chain has TRBV7-9 and TRBJ2-7; D not resolved. This CDR3 has 12 residues. Germline V lookup: CDR1 SEHNR, CDR2 FQNEAQ (reference sequence). V was trimmed by 1 base and J by 5 bases, leaving 6 bases between them. CDR3 sequence: CASSLGQNEQYF. The DNA of the CDR3 is TGTGCCAGCAGCTTAGGCCAGAACGAGCAGTACTTC.

A single count supports this clone. J is TRBJ2-5 and V is TRBV5-1; 7 bases fit TRBD1. Germline CDR1 is SGHRS and CDR2 is YFSETQ. Trimming cost V 10 bases and J 5 bases; bases outside gene matches: 11. CDR3 length: 13 amino acids. The CDR3 loop reads CAAPTAQGETQYF. The CDR3 nucleotides read TGCGCCGCACCCACGGCACAGGGGGAGACCCAGTACTTC.

The V and J genes are TRBV7-6 and TRBJ2-1; 8 nucleotides agree with TRBD2. Per germline, CDR1 SGHVS and CDR2 FNYEAQ. The CDR3 has 13 residues. With V trimmed by 3 bases and J by 6 bases, 1 base remained unmatched. The CDR3 nucleotides read TGTGCCAGCAGCTTCGGGGGGGTCAATGAGCAGTTCTTC. It codes for CASSFGGVNEQFF.

This clone was detected once. This chain connects TRBV29-1 to TRBJ1-2; D possibly corresponds to TRBD1 (6 bases). With 3 bases removed from V and 8 bases from J, the gap between germline ends came to 25 bases. Germline V gene lookup returns CDR1 SQVTM and CDR2 ANQGSEA. The CDR3 sequence is 16 residues long. CDR3 DNA sequence: TGCAGCGTTGACACCCCGTCAGGGGCTCTACTCGGGGGCTACACCTTC. Translated, it gives CSVDTPSGALLGGYTF.

This chain uses TRBV27 with TRBJ1-1; D gene uncertain. The V gene lost 7 bases and the J gene lost 1 base, with 13 bases spanning the gap. The length of the CDR3 is 14 residues. CDR1 MNHEY and CDR2 SMNVEV come from the germline V gene (reference sequence). The CDR3 is CASNILPGNTEAFF. CDR3 DNA: TGTGCCAGCAATATCCTCCCGGGGAACACTGAAGCTTTCTTT.

Comments on this clone: The junction departs from the called germline gene at one end, perhaps through a read error. The same CDR3 can be traced to other DNA sequences in this sample. The V call is TRBV7-7, the J call TRBJ2-7; D gene uncertain. There are 13 residues in the CDR3. Germline V gene lookup returns CDR1 SSHAT and CDR2 FNYEAQ (reference sequence). In nucleotides, the CDR3 is TGTGCTAGCAGCTTAGACACCACCTACGAGCAGTACTTC. Translating it yields CASSLDTTYEQYF. Full variable domain (rest looked up from reference TRBV7-7 and TRBJ2-7): GAGVSQSPRYKVTKRGQDVTLRCDPISSHATLYWYQQALGQGPEFLTYFNYEAQPDKSGLPSDRFSAERPEGSISTLTIQRTEQRDSAMYRCASSLDTTYEQYFGPGTRLTVT.

This chain uses TRBV10-3 with TRBJ2-3, with 7 bases aligning to TRBD1. CDR1 is ENHRY, CDR2 SYGVKD, per germline. V dropped 3 bases and J dropped 2; count of bases not matched to a gene: 8. This CDR3 has 16 amino acids. CDR3 in DNA: TGTGCCATCAGTGACCACCGGGACAGAATCACAGATACGCAGTATTTT. It codes for CAISDHRDRITDTQYF.